One T cell receptor (beta chain) is described in this entry. V shed 0 bases and J shed 4 bases, with 5 bases lying between them. The germline V gene has CDR1 GTSNPN and CDR2 SVGIG (reference sequence). The CDR3 contains 12 residues. The protocol was immunoSEQ multiplex PCR, while the TCRdb copy is restricted to in-frame clones and leaves out a portion. Of roughly 190,000 clones in the sample, roughly nine tenths were seen once. These data belong to a study of control samples from healthy donors and cancer patients. The sequenced sample consisted of blood. This rearrangement joins TRBV30 to TRBJ2-3; no definite D call. The sequence was obtained from a woman aged 25 to 39 in good health. The CDR3 is CAWSVTPDTQYF. The CDR3 DNA reads TGTGCCTGGAGTGTCACACCAGATACGCAGTATTTT.